The 22 T cell receptor beta chains given below trace back to one sample, sequenced in a study of T-cell reconstitution after alpha-beta-depleted transplantation in children. Preparation of the TCRbeta library involved a method that used unique molecular identifiers. A single record per CDR3 protein comes from TCRdb applying MiXCR to the PCR reads. The table has about half a million distinct CDR3 sequences, under 15% seen once. The material sequenced was PBMCs from the stem cell graft donor, taken from the stem cell graft. Every receptor here comes from a human donor who donated a stem cell graft to a child with combined immunodeficiency.

This clonotype was counted ten times or more. The V call is TRBV5-1, the J call TRBJ2-7; 12 nucleotides align to TRBD2. V lost 3 bases to trimming and J lost 3 bases; unmatched junction nucleotides: 13. This CDR3 comprises 18 residues. Per germline, CDR1 SGHRS and CDR2 YFSETQ. The CDR3 DNA follows: TGCGCCAGCAGCTCCGATGGTAGACTAGCGGGAGAATTCTACGAGCAGTACTTC. This sequence encodes CASSSDGRLAGEFYEQYF.

The chain uses TRBV9 and TRBJ2-1; 7 nucleotides align to TRBD2. Germline V gene lookup returns CDR1 SGDLS and CDR2 YYNGEE. Germline trimming cut 7 bases from V and 9 bases from J; bases unmatched to any gene: 10. There are 13 residues in the CDR3. CDR3 region: CASSPAGTPEQFF. The CDR3 coding sequence is TGTGCCAGCTCCCCAGCGGGGACCCCTGAGCAGTTCTTC.

The chain is built from TRBV7-8 and TRBJ1-1, with D possibly being TRBD1 (6 bases). Germline CDR1 reads SGHVS; CDR2 reads FQNEAQ. The CDR3 extends over 16 amino acids. Trimming pared 5 bases from V and 3 bases from J, leaving 19 bases between. The chain's CDR3 is CASSARQVFSHTEAFF. In nucleotides, the CDR3 is TGTGCCAGCAGCGCTCGACAGGTCTTTAGTCACACTGAAGCTTTCTTT.

This clonotype occurred a few times. The chain couples TRBV12-3 or TRBV12-4 to TRBJ2-7, with 7 bases aligning to TRBD1. Losses at the gene ends were 5 bases for V and 7 bases for J; bases not matched to a gene: 14. The CDR3 is 15 amino acids. DNA of the CDR3: TGTGCCAGCAGTCTAATTTTAGACAGGGCTCAAGAGCAGTACTTC. Encoded protein: CASSLILDRAQEQYF.

In this sample, this clonotype turned up many times. V and J are TRBV9 and TRBJ2-7; 10 bases are shared with TRBD2. Germline CDR1 is SGDLS and CDR2 is YYNGEE. The CDR3 runs 16 residues. J was trimmed by 2 bases and V by 4 bases; bases with no gene match: 9. In nucleotides, the CDR3 is TGTGCCAGCAGCCCTCGTCTAGCGGGAGCTCCCTACGAGCAGTACTTC. This codes for CASSPRLAGAPYEQYF.

The chain uses TRBV4-1 and TRBJ2-5; 11 bases line up with TRBD2. The CDR3 is 16 amino acids. The germline V gene has CDR1 MGHRA and CDR2 YSYEKL. V shed 0 bases and J 5 bases; nucleotides not matched to a gene: 5. CDR3 nucleotides: TGCGCCAGCAGCCAAGAACTAGCGGGGGCGCGGGAGACCCAGTACTTC. It translates to CASSQELAGARETQYF.

This sequence joins TRBV20-1 and TRBJ2-7, with D maybe TRBD1 (6 bases). CDR3 size: 14 residues. Per germline, CDR1 DFQATT and CDR2 SNEGSKA (reference sequence). Trimming cost V 1 base and J 1 base, with 11 bases left between them. CDR3: CSARGGPASYEQYF. CDR3 nucleotide sequence: TGCAGTGCTAGAGGGGGGCCAGCTTCCTACGAGCAGTACTTC.

The table lists this clonotype with many counts. CDR3 in DNA: TGTGCCAGCAGCCTCTCAGGGGGCCCAGACGAGCAGTACTTC. Its protein is CASSLSGGPDEQYF. The V and J genes are TRBV28 and TRBJ2-7; the match to TRBD1 covers 8 bases. With 6 bases clipped from V and 5 bases from J, the junction kept 9 bases outside the gene matches. The CDR3 has 14 residues. Germline V gene sequence: CDR1 MDHEN, CDR2 SYDVKM.

This clonotype was seen many times. V is TRBV28 and J is TRBJ2-6; 7 nucleotides line up with TRBD1. Germline V CDR1 and CDR2: MDHEN, SYDVKM. V lost 4 bases, J lost 0 bases, and 9 bases stayed unmatched. The CDR3 consists of 18 residues. The CDR3 here is CASSSNRGEGSGANVLTF. The CDR3 region has the DNA TGTGCCAGCAGTTCGAACAGGGGAGAGGGCTCTGGGGCCAACGTCCTGACTTTC.

Concerning this clonotype itself: A much larger clone sits a single nucleotide away, making a read error possible. The V call is TRBV10-3, the J call TRBJ2-1, with TRBD2 matching 8 bases. Looked up from germline, CDR1 is ENHRY and CDR2 is SYGVKD. The CDR3 is made up of 16 amino acids. CDR3 loop: CAIGDPRGGGIDEQFF. CDR3 nucleotides: TGTGCCATCGGTGACCCCCGGGGGGGAGGGATCGATGAGCAGTTCTTC.

This clonotype was seen at least ten times. The chain has TRBV7-3 and TRBJ2-2; tentatively, D is TRBD2 (6 bases). The germline V gene encodes CDR1 SGHTA and CDR2 FQGTGA. This CDR3 region has 16 residues. V was trimmed by 9 bases and J by 6 bases, leaving 23 bases between them. This CDR3 reads CARMGRGKQRAGELFF. The CDR3 DNA follows: TGTGCCAGAATGGGGCGGGGAAAACAACGGGCCGGGGAGCTGTTTTTT.

The rearrangement uses TRBV3-1 and TRBJ2-7; 11 bases are shared with TRBD2. Germline V CDR1 and CDR2: LGHDT, YNNKEL (reference sequence). V gave up 6 bases and J gave up 5 bases; unmatched junction bases: 6. The CDR3 length is 14 residues. Here the CDR3 DNA reads TGTGCCAGCAGTCCAACTAGCGGGAGACACGAGCAGTACTTC. Translated, it gives CASSPTSGRHEQYF.

The chain couples TRBV11-2 to TRBJ2-7; 8 nucleotides agree with TRBD2. Germline CDR1 SGHAT, CDR2 FQNNGV. CDR3 size: 16 residues. V was pared by 4 bases and J by 6 bases, with 14 bases of the junction left unmatched. CDR3 protein: CASSYTAGTSYREQYF. The CDR3 coding sequence is TGTGCCAGCAGCTATACGGCCGGGACTAGTTATCGCGAGCAGTACTTC.

This clonotype was seen a handful of times. The CDR3 region is CSARPRGYQPQHF. Written as DNA, the CDR3 is TGCAGTGCTAGGCCCAGGGGGTATCAGCCCCAGCATTTT. The chain recombines TRBV20-1 with TRBJ1-5; TRBD1 matches 7 bases. J was trimmed by 5 bases and V by 3 bases; bases with no gene match: 4. The CDR3 sequence is 13 residues long. From germline, CDR1 is DFQATT and CDR2 SNEGSKA (reference sequence).

In its sample, this clonotype was seen many times. The V gene is TRBV12-3 or TRBV12-4, the J gene TRBJ2-3; no clear D. CDR3 size: 12 residues. Trimming took 5 bases from V and 0 from J, leaving 3 bases between them. The CDR3 region is CASSGSTDTQYF. The CDR3 nucleotides are TGTGCCAGCAGTGGTAGCACAGATACGCAGTATTTT.

There are a few counts of this clonotype. CDR3 nucleotide sequence: TGCAGCGTTGCCACTGGGGGGGGCAATGAGCAGTTCTTC. Its translation is CSVATGGGNEQFF. The chain uses TRBV29-1 and TRBJ2-1, with 7 bases identical to TRBD2. The CDR3 sequence is 13 residues long. Trimming removed 4 bases from V and 6 bases from J; junction bases left unmatched: 6. Germline V gives CDR1 SQVTM, CDR2 ANQGSEA.

The chain links TRBV12-3 or TRBV12-4 to TRBJ1-1, with 8 bases fitting TRBD1. Trimming at V came to 3 bases and at J to 3 bases, leaving 6 bases not matched to a gene. The length of the CDR3 is 15 residues. The CDR3 coding sequence is TGTGCCAGCAGTTTTAGGACAGGGTTGGACACTGAAGCTTTCTTT. It yields the protein CASSFRTGLDTEAFF.

On this clonotype itself: This sequence may be a read error, since a much larger clone differs from it by one base. The genes are TRBV12-3 or TRBV12-4 and TRBJ2-3; D might be TRBD1 or TRBD2, each matching 5 bases. The CDR3 extends over 16 amino acids. The DNA for the CDR3 is TGTGTCAGCAGTTTCGCAGGGTGGGGAGGCACAGATACGCAGTATTTT. Translating it yields CVSSFAGWGGTDTQYF.

This clonotype was counted many times. The chain recombines TRBV20-1 with TRBJ2-1; D unresolved. The germline V and J ends were trimmed by 6 bases and 6 bases, with 18 bases remaining between them. Germline V gives CDR1 DFQATT, CDR2 SNEGSKA (reference sequence). The CDR3 spans 14 residues. The CDR3 sequence is CSAPHPLQSNEQFF. The CDR3 DNA reads as TGCAGTGCCCCTCATCCTCTCCAGAGCAATGAGCAGTTCTTC.

V is TRBV9 and J is TRBJ2-1; no reliable D call. CDR3 length equals 14 residues. V was clipped by 4 bases and J by 8 bases, with 16 bases between them. The germline V gene has CDR1 SGDLS and CDR2 YYNGEE. This CDR3 is CASSFSSGGDEQFF. The CDR3 DNA reads as TGTGCCAGCAGCTTCTCTAGTGGCGGTGATGAGCAGTTCTTC.

The chain combines TRBV3-1 with TRBJ2-5; the D gene is possibly TRBD2 (7 bases). This CDR3 comprises 14 residues. V was clipped by 1 base and J by 5 bases, with 11 bases between them. Germline CDR1 LGHDT, CDR2 YNNKEL (reference sequence). CDR3 protein: CASSQGGGGETQYF. CDR3 sequence (DNA): TGTGCCAGCAGCCAAGGTGGCGGGGGCGAGACCCAGTACTTC.

This rearrangement joins TRBV6-5 to TRBJ2-7, with TRBD1 matching over 7 bases. V dropped 7 bases and J dropped 1; count of bases not matched to a gene: 13. Germline loops: CDR1 MNHEY, CDR2 SVGAGI. The CDR3 runs 16 residues. This CDR3 is CASNTWGYRGSYEQYF. The CDR3 region has the DNA TGTGCCAGCAACACCTGGGGGTACAGGGGTTCCTACGAGCAGTACTTC.